The 8 T cell receptor beta chains listed next were all sequenced from one sample in a study of blood T cell repertoires in COVID-19. Measured with immunoSEQ multiplex PCR; TCRdb has only the in-frame clones, and not every one. The table lists more than 110,000 clones, around 89% of them singletons. The sample was peripheral blood. The origin of the receptors is a man aged 60-69 years with active or convalescent COVID-19.

The V gene is TRBV7-9, the J gene TRBJ1-6; D is perhaps TRBD1 (5 bases). V was clipped by 2 bases and J by 5 bases, with 13 bases between them. The CDR3 length is 16 residues. Germline-derived CDR1 and CDR2 are SEHNR and FQNEAQ (reference sequence). The CDR3 nucleotides are TGTGCCAGCAGCTTACCCCCCCTAGGGGATAATTCACCCCTCCACTTT. This gives the protein CASSLPPLGDNSPLHF. Full variable domain (remainder filled in from reference TRBV7-9 and TRBJ1-6): DTGVSQNPRHKITKRGQNVTFRCDPISEHNRLYWYRQTLGQGPEFLTYFQNEAQLEKSRLLSDRFSAERPKGSFSTLEIQRTEQGDSAMYLCASSLPPLGDNSPLHFGNGTRLTVT.

V and J are TRBV3-1 (or the pseudogene TRBV3-2) and TRBJ2-1, with D possibly matching TRBD2 (7 bases). This CDR3 is built from 15 residues. CDR1 is LGHDT and CDR2 is YNNKEL in the germline V gene (reference sequence). The V gene lost 3 bases and the J gene lost 6 bases, with 15 bases spanning the gap. The CDR3: CASSQGGGGGNEQFF. The DNA of the CDR3 is TGTGCCAGCAGCCAGGGCGGGGGAGGGGGCAATGAGCAGTTCTTC.

The chain has TRBV9 and TRBJ1-5; D is uncertain. Germline CDR1 SGDLS, CDR2 YYNGEE. Trimming removed 0 bases at V and 4 bases at J, with 11 bases between. This CDR3 region has 15 residues. CDR3 amino acids: CASSVGQEPNQPQHF. The CDR3 nucleotides are TGTGCCAGCAGCGTAGGGCAGGAACCGAATCAGCCCCAGCATTTT.

V gene TRBV9 combines with J gene TRBJ2-3; a possible D gene is TRBD2 (6 bases). V was shortened by 3 bases and J by 0 bases, with 11 bases between the two germline ends. This CDR3 contains 15 residues. Germline CDR1 SGDLS, CDR2 YYNGEE. This CDR3 reads CASSATSRSTDTQYF. Here the CDR3 DNA reads TGTGCCAGCAGCGCCACTAGCCGTAGCACAGATACGCAGTATTTT.

This clone was counted a single time. The rearrangement links TRBV7-9 to TRBJ1-1, with no clear D. This CDR3 has 14 amino acids. Germline loops: CDR1 SEHNR, CDR2 FQNEAQ (reference sequence). V was cut by 2 bases and J by 7 bases, with 14 bases left in between. The CDR3 is CASSLSSPGDEAFF. The CDR3 coding sequence is TGTGCCAGCAGCTTAAGCAGTCCCGGGGATGAAGCTTTCTTT.

As DNA, the CDR3 is TGTGCCACCAGTGATTTGGACAGGGGGTATGGCTACACCTTC. This gives the protein CATSDLDRGYGYTF. The chain links TRBV24-1 to TRBJ1-2, with 9 bases lining up with TRBD1. Germline CDR1 and CDR2: KGHDR and SFDVKD. Germline trimming cut 0 bases from V and 5 bases from J; bases unmatched to any gene: 0. The CDR3 spans 14 residues.

The chain employs TRBV7-3 and TRBJ2-3; 7 positions match TRBD2. This CDR3 region has 14 residues. Per germline, CDR1 SGHTA and CDR2 FQGTGA. J gave up 5 bases and V 0 bases, and 2 bases lay outside the gene matches. The CDR3 DNA sequence: TGTGCCAGCAGCTTAACCGGGACTAAAGATACGCAGTATTTT. Translated: CASSLTGTKDTQYF. The whole variable domain, filled in from reference TRBV7-3 and TRBJ2-3, reads GAGVSQTPSNKVTEKGKYVELRCDPISGHTALYWYRQSLGQGPEFLIYFQGTGAADDSGLPNDRFFAVRPEGSVSTLKIQRTERGDSAVYLCASSLTGTKDTQYFGPGTRLTVL.

This chain links TRBV29-1 with TRBJ2-5; D perhaps matches TRBD2 (6 bases). Germline V gene sequence: CDR1 SQVTM, CDR2 ANQGSEA. Trimming pared 7 bases from V and 4 bases from J, leaving 19 bases between. This CDR3 is built from 14 residues. CDR3 DNA: TGCAGCGCTTACGGGGGTGGAGTGGGAGAGACCCAGTACTTC. Translated: CSAYGGGVGETQYF.